This TCR beta chain was identified during a study of blood T cell repertoires in COVID-19. Study overall: T cells, B-cell-depleted T cells, or PBMCs supplied cDNA or gDNA.

Per the original methods: Amplified reference gene primers provided the basis for estimating nucleated cell counts. Assay used: immunoSEQ multiplex PCR; TCRdb lists only in-frame clones, some missing. V, J and clone size derive from that table, while D and trimming were established from the DNA sequence. The sample yields about 130,000 clones, 70% to 85% seen once. The germline V and J ends were trimmed by 4 bases and 0 bases, with 17 bases remaining between them. The CDR3 totals 17 residues. Looked up from germline, CDR1 is SGHNT and CDR2 is YYREEE (reference sequence). V usage is TRBV5-4 and J usage is TRBJ2-1; TRBD1 is a possible D gene (6 bases). Specimen: peripheral blood. This TCR derives from an elderly woman with acute or convalescent COVID-19. CDR3: CASSPVGASFSYNEQFF. The CDR3 nucleotides are TGTGCCAGCAGCCCCGTGGGGGCCAGCTTCTCCTACAATGAGCAGTTCTTC.